A single sample gave rise to the 32 T cell receptor beta chains below, sequenced in a study of T cells in women clearing cervical HPV infection. Method: immunoSEQ multiplex PCR; TCRdb's copy keeps in-frame clones and lacks some. This sample lists 30,000 to 45,000 clones; its ten largest clones have approximately 5.9%. The sequenced material came from blood buffy coat. The source is a woman aged 18 to 75 with a cervical HPV16 infection that either progressed to CIN3+ or cleared (not recorded which).

Regarding this clone: The CDR3 end falls 3 residues outside the read, so it is completed with the germline J gene. The chain is built from TRBV29-1 and TRBJ1-4; 7 bases match TRBD1. There are 15 residues in the CDR3. The J segment lost 8 bases and the V segment lost 7 bases, leaving 16 bases of the junction unmatched. The germline V gene encodes CDR1 SQVTM and CDR2 ANQGSEA. The DNA read from the CDR3 is TGCAGCGCCGCGGAACCTACAGGGGCAAGGGAAAAA. As protein: CSAAEPTGAREK. The full CDR3 is CSAAEPTGAREKLFF.

Of note for this clone: The CDR3 end falls 3 residues outside the read, so it is completed with the germline J gene. The chain is built from TRBV18 and TRBJ2-6; D is undetermined. V shed 3 bases and J shed 1 base, with 4 bases lying between them. This CDR3 contains 14 residues. Germline V gives CDR1 KGHSH, CDR2 LQKENI. CDR3 residues: CASSPSSGANVLTF. Partial CDR3 DNA: TGTGCCAGCTCACCTTCATCTGGGGCCAACGTC.

Turning to this clone: Read data end 3 residues before the CDR3 end; the end is taken from the germline J gene. This chain joins TRBV7-6 and TRBJ2-4, with D possibly being TRBD2 (7 bases). The CDR3 totals 14 residues. The germline gives CDR1 SGHVS, CDR2 FNYEAQ. The covered CDR3 bases are TGTGCCAGCAGCTTGGAGGGGGGGACCTATGGT. This encodes CASSLEGGTYG. In full, the CDR3 reads CASSLEGGTYGQYF.

The CDR3 here is CASSFYTRNTGELFF. The DNA read from the CDR3 is TGTGCCAGCAGCTTTTACACCCGGAACACCGGGGAG. J is TRBJ2-2 and V is TRBV5-6; D remains unclear. From the germline J gene comes the end of the CDR3, since the read stops 3 residues before it. With 2 bases removed from V and 1 base from J, the gap between germline ends came to 9 bases. The CDR3 sequence is 15 residues long. In germline, CDR1 is SGHDT, CDR2 YYEEEE.

As for this clone: Coverage ceases 3 residues before the CDR3 finishes, and the germline J gene fills in the end. The chain couples TRBV29-1 to TRBJ1-4, with 8 bases aligning to TRBD1. This CDR3 has 12 amino acids. Per germline, CDR1 SQVTM and CDR2 ANQGSEA. After removal of 6 bases from V and 4 bases from J, the junction contained 1 base not matched to a gene. CDR3 protein: CSVTGGNEKLFF. The CDR3 DNA, read in part, is TGCAGCGTCACAGGGGGTAATGAAAAA.

Points on this clone: The CDR3 end lies 3 residues beyond the end of the read and is filled in from the germline J gene. The chain recombines TRBV6-2 or TRBV6-3 with TRBJ2-7; TRBD1 aligns across 10 bases. This CDR3 has 14 amino acids. Germline V gene data show CDR1 as MNHEY and CDR2 as SVGEGT. Trimming took 6 bases from V and 3 from J; bases not matched to a gene: 5. CDR3 DNA, as far as it was read: TGTGCCAGCAGACCCGGGACAGGGGTCTACGAG. It codes for CASRPGTGVYE. The full CDR3 protein reads CASRPGTGVYEQYF.

Comment on this clone: The CDR3 goes on 3 residues after the read ends, and that part is filled in from the germline J gene. The chain links TRBV29-1 to TRBJ2-7; maybe TRBD1 (6 bases). The CDR3 runs to 12 residues. Germline CDR1 reads SQVTM; CDR2 reads ANQGSEA. V lost 4 bases and J lost 3, with 10 bases in between. CDR3 DNA (partial): TGCAGCGTTGGATTAGGGGGCTACGAG. Translating gives CSVGLGGYE. From start to end, the CDR3 is CSVGLGGYEQYF.

Remarks on this clone: The read falls 3 residues short of the CDR3 end, and the missing part is taken from the germline J gene. This sequence joins TRBV7-3 and TRBJ2-1; 9 nucleotides line up with TRBD2. With 0 bases clipped from V and 4 bases from J, the junction kept 4 bases outside the gene matches. The V gene's germline CDR1 is SGHTA and CDR2 FQGTGA. The CDR3 runs 16 residues. The sequenced part of the CDR3 DNA is TGTGCCAGCAGCTTAACTAGCGGGAGAGTGTACAATGAG. The encoded protein is CASSLTSGRVYNE. In full, the CDR3 is CASSLTSGRVYNEQFF. Together with reference TRBV7-3 and TRBJ2-1, the CDR3 gives the full variable domain: GAGVSQTPSNKVTEKGKYVELRCDPISGHTALYWYRQSLGQGPEFLIYFQGTGAADDSGLPNDRFFAVRPEGSVSTLKIQRTERGDSAVYLCASSLTSGRVYNEQFFGPGTRLTVL.

CDR3 DNA (partial): TGTGCCAGCAGCTCCTGGACAGGCCGCACAGATACG. Translating gives CASSSWTGRTDT. The complete CDR3 sequence is CASSSWTGRTDTQYF. The chain is built from TRBV7-9 and TRBJ2-3; TRBD1 matches 7 bases. Coverage ceases 3 residues before the CDR3 finishes, and the germline J gene fills in the end. The V segment lost 4 bases and the J segment 1 base; nucleotides outside the gene matches: 5. The CDR3 is made up of 15 amino acids. Germline CDR1 reads SEHNR; CDR2 reads FQNEAQ (reference sequence).

Comment on this clone: The read terminates 3 residues ahead of where the CDR3 ends, so the germline J gene completes it. The chain recombines TRBV5-6 with TRBJ2-7; D unresolved. This CDR3 spans 13 amino acids. V dropped 1 base and J dropped 4 bases, with 9 bases sitting between them. Germline CDR1 SGHDT, CDR2 YYEEEE. The CDR3 DNA, read in part, is TGTGCCAGCAGCTTGTATCCCGGGTACGAG. Translated, it gives CASSLYPGYE. The whole CDR3 is CASSLYPGYEQYF.

Comments on this clone: The read comes to an end 3 residues before the CDR3 does, leaving the germline J gene to fill in the end. The chain carries TRBV6-2 or TRBV6-3 and TRBJ1-5, with TRBD1 as a possible D gene (5 bases). The germline CDR1 and CDR2 sequences are MNHEY and SVGEGT. V shed 4 bases and J shed 3 bases, with 10 bases lying between them. The CDR3 is 14 amino acids. The CDR3 here is CASSSRQSNQPQHF. CDR3 DNA (partial): TGTGCCAGCAGTTCCCGACAGTCCAATCAGCCC.

As to this clone: The read halts 3 residues ahead of the CDR3 end, with the missing end drawn from the germline J gene. This chain joins TRBV6-1 and TRBJ1-5; possible D gene TRBD1, 6 bases. Trimming removed 1 base at V and 0 bases at J, with 10 bases between. This CDR3 has 16 residues. Germline assignment: CDR1 MNHNS and CDR2 SASEGT. CDR3 DNA (partial): TGTGCCAGCAGTGAAGACTTGACAGGTAGCAATCAGCCC. Residues: CASSEDLTGSNQP. The entire CDR3 protein is CASSEDLTGSNQPQHF.

Points on this clone: The read gets to within 3 residues of the CDR3 end, and the germline J gene fills in the rest. The chain recombines TRBV7-9 with TRBJ1-1, with unresolved D. CDR1 and CDR2 (germline): SEHNR, FQNEAQ (reference sequence). CDR3 length equals 12 residues. CDR3 sequence: CASSFYRVWAFF. Partial CDR3 DNA: TGTGCCAGCAGCTTCTACAGAGTGTGG.

As to this clone: The read halts 3 residues ahead of the CDR3 end, with the missing end drawn from the germline J gene. The gene calls are TRBV7-9 and TRBJ2-3; no clear D gene. Germline CDR1 is SEHNR and CDR2 is FQNEAQ (reference sequence). V was cut by 5 bases and J by 3 bases, with 9 bases left in between. The CDR3 loop spans 13 amino acids. CDR3 DNA (partial): TGTGCCAGCAGCCGACACACAACAGATACG. It codes for CASSRHTTDT. The entire CDR3 is CASSRHTTDTQYF.

As to this clone: The read comes to an end 3 residues before the CDR3 does, leaving the germline J gene to fill in the end. The chain uses TRBV7-6 and TRBJ1-1, with D possibly TRBD1 on 6 matching bases. The V end lost 5 bases, the J end lost 1 base, and 14 bases lay between the germline ends. The CDR3 sequence is 15 residues long. Looked up from germline, CDR1 is SGHVS and CDR2 is FNYEAQ. The CDR3 spells CASSGTQGKNTEAFF. Incomplete CDR3 DNA: TGTGCCAGCAGCGGCACACAGGGAAAGAACACTGAA.

The DNA read from the CDR3 is TGTGCCAGCTCACCAGGGGACAGGACCTACAATGAC. Residues: CASSPGDRTYND. The CDR3, in full, reads CASSPGDRTYNDYTF. V gene TRBV18 combines with J gene TRBJ1-2; 8 nucleotides agree with TRBD1. The CDR3 extends 3 residues past the end of the read, so its final part is completed from the germline J gene. The CDR3 contains 15 residues. Germline CDR1 KGHSH, CDR2 LQKENI.

The sequenced part of the CDR3 DNA is TGTGCCAGCAGCTTCGAACTAGCGGGCTACAATGAG. Its translation is CASSFELAGYNE. In full, the CDR3 reads CASSFELAGYNEQFF. V and J are TRBV5-5 and TRBJ2-1; 9 bases match TRBD2. The sequence runs out 3 residues before the end of the CDR3; the remainder is reconstructed from the germline J gene. V gave up 2 bases and J gave up 3 bases; unmatched junction bases: 3. Looked up from germline, CDR1 is SGHKS and CDR2 is YYEKEE (reference sequence). The CDR3 sequence is 15 residues long.

On this clone: The CDR3 is cut off 3 residues early in the read; its end comes from the germline J gene. The chain couples TRBV5-4 to TRBJ1-2, with TRBD1 as a possible D gene (5 bases). The V gene lost 1 base and the J gene lost 5 bases, with 12 bases spanning the gap. Germline V lookup: CDR1 SGHNT, CDR2 YYREEE (reference sequence). The length of the CDR3 is 14 residues. CDR3 loop: CASSLKGKRYGYTF. CDR3 DNA, as far as it was read: TGTGCCAGCAGCTTGAAGGGGAAGAGGTATGGC.

On this clone itself: The CDR3 end lies 3 residues beyond the end of the read and is filled in from the germline J gene. This chain uses TRBV5-1 with TRBJ1-1; 9 bases are a match to TRBD1. Germline loops: CDR1 SGHRS, CDR2 YFSETQ. The CDR3 is 14 residues long. Incomplete CDR3 DNA: TGCGCCAGCAGCTTGGAACCGACAGGGGGAGAA. Protein: CASSLEPTGGE. The CDR3 in its entirety is CASSLEPTGGEAFF. Combining the CDR3 with reference TRBV5-1 and TRBJ1-1 gives the whole variable domain KAGVTQTPRYLIKTRGQQVTLSCSPISGHRSVSWYQQTPGQGLQFLFEYFSETQRNKGNFPGRFSGRQFSNSRSEMNVSTLELGDSALYLCASSLEPTGGEAFFGQGTRLTVV.

Details on this clone: From the germline J gene comes the end of the CDR3, since the read stops 3 residues before it. This chain connects TRBV7-3 to TRBJ2-1, with 10 positions matching TRBD2. V was clipped by 4 bases and J by 2 bases; unmatched bases: 2. The CDR3 contains 15 residues. The germline V gene has CDR1 SGHTA and CDR2 FQGTGA. This CDR3 is CASSSAGGTYNEQFF. The CDR3 DNA, read in part, is TGTGCCAGCAGCTCAGCGGGAGGGACCTACAATGAG.

The CDR3 loop reads CASSQVQDFQETQYF. The CDR3 bases that were read are TGCGCCAGCAGCCAAGTCCAGGATTTTCAAGAGACC. The chain joins TRBV4-1 to TRBJ2-5, with D uncertain. The CDR3 end is not reached by the read, which stops 3 residues before it; the germline J gene fills it in. The CDR3 has 15 residues. Germline V lookup: CDR1 MGHRA, CDR2 YSYEKL. The V end was cut by 1 base, the J end by 2 bases, with 11 bases between.

CDR3 sequence reads: CASSFSSGGRKDEQFF. CDR3 bases read: TGCGCCAGCAGCTTCTCTAGCGGGGGCCGCAAGGATGAG. The chain couples TRBV5-1 to TRBJ2-1, with 10 nucleotides matching TRBD2. The sequenced fragment ends 3 residues before the CDR3 boundary, so the rest is inferred from the germline J gene. Trimming removed 2 bases from V and 8 bases from J; junction bases left unmatched: 10. The CDR3 runs to 16 residues. CDR1 and CDR2 (germline): SGHRS, YFSETQ.

In the case of this clone: The CDR3 goes on 3 residues after the read ends, and that part is filled in from the germline J gene. The J gene is TRBJ1-2, the V gene TRBV5-1; D is possibly TRBD1 (5 bases). The ends were cut back, 0 bases at V and 5 bases at J, with 8 bases in the middle. Per germline, CDR1 SGHRS and CDR2 YFSETQ. CDR3 size: 13 residues. The CDR3 region is CASSLDRGYGYTF. Partial CDR3 DNA: TGCGCCAGCAGCTTGGATAGGGGATATGGC. Combining the CDR3 with reference TRBV5-1 and TRBJ1-2 gives the whole variable domain KAGVTQTPRYLIKTRGQQVTLSCSPISGHRSVSWYQQTPGQGLQFLFEYFSETQRNKGNFPGRFSGRQFSNSRSEMNVSTLELGDSALYLCASSLDRGYGYTFGSGTRLTVV.

As regards this clone: The CDR3 end falls 3 residues outside the read, so it is completed with the germline J gene. The V and J genes are TRBV5-6 and TRBJ1-4; D not certain. This CDR3 region has 13 residues. Germline V lookup: CDR1 SGHDT, CDR2 YYEEEE. CDR3 bases read: TGTGCCAGCAGCTTGGCCGGGGATTCACCA. Amino acid sequence: CASSLAGDSP. The entire CDR3 protein is CASSLAGDSPLFF.

Remarks on this clone: Read data end 3 residues before the CDR3 end; the end is taken from the germline J gene. The gene calls are TRBV2 and TRBJ2-1, with D tentatively TRBD1 (7 bases). Germline V CDR1 and CDR2: SNHLY, FYNNEI. The CDR3 runs 14 residues. The ends were cut back, 5 bases at V and 8 bases at J, with 16 bases in the middle. The DNA read from the CDR3 is TGTGCCAGCAGTATCCAGGGGGGTCCATATGAG. Its translation: CASSIQGGPYE. The whole CDR3 protein reads CASSIQGGPYEQFF.

CDR3 DNA (partial): TGTGCCAGTAAAGCTCGGACAGGGGATAATAGCAATCAGCCG. It translates to CASKARTGDNSNQP. The full CDR3 sequence reads CASKARTGDNSNQPQYF. This chain joins TRBV19 and TRBJ2-3; 9 bases match TRBD1. The read ends 3 residues before the CDR3 terminus; that terminus is restored from the germline J gene. The CDR3 extends over 17 amino acids. Germline V gene sequence: CDR1 LNHDA, CDR2 SQIVND (reference sequence). The full variable domain, rest sourced from reference TRBV19 and TRBJ2-3, is DGGITQSPKYLFRKEGQNVTLSCEQNLNHDAMYWYRQDPGQGLRLIYYSQIVNDFQKGDIAEGYSVSREKKESFPLTVTSAQKNPTAFYLCASKARTGDNSNQPQYFGPGTRLTVL.

The CDR3 bases that were read are TGTGCCAGCAGCGCCTCAACCTCCGTTACATATGGT. Protein product: CASSASTSVTYG. In full, the CDR3 is CASSASTSVTYGQYF. V usage is TRBV7-2 and J usage is TRBJ2-4; D is unclear. From the germline J gene comes the end of the CDR3, since the read stops 3 residues before it. CDR3 length: 15 residues. CDR1 SGHTA and CDR2 FQGNSA come from the germline V gene.

The CDR3 region is CASSSRGGGYTF. CDR3 DNA (partial): TGTGCCAGCAGCTCCCGTGGGGGGGGC. This chain links TRBV7-9 with TRBJ1-2, with D perhaps TRBD1 (5 bases). The read terminates 3 residues ahead of where the CDR3 ends, so the germline J gene completes it. Germline CDR1 reads SEHNR; CDR2 reads FQNEAQ (reference sequence). The CDR3 runs to 12 residues.

About this clone: Read sequence stops 3 residues before the CDR3 end, and the germline J gene provides the missing end. The V call is TRBV5-1, the J call TRBJ1-1; D is possibly TRBD1 (6 bases). This CDR3 is built from 14 residues. Germline V gives CDR1 SGHRS, CDR2 YFSETQ. CDR3 DNA (partial): TGCGCCAGCAGCTTGGCAGGGGACGGGTCCGGA. Translation gives CASSLAGDGSG. The CDR3 reads in full as CASSLAGDGSGAFF.

Turning to this clone: Read sequence stops 3 residues before the CDR3 end, and the germline J gene provides the missing end. The chain joins TRBV11-1 to TRBJ2-3; possibly TRBD1 for D (7 bases). CDR3 length: 14 amino acids. CDR1 and CDR2 (germline): SGHAT, FQDESV (reference sequence). CDR3 sequence reads: CASSPPGGKETQYF. The CDR3 DNA, read in part, is TGTGCCAGCAGCCCACCAGGGGGGAAAGAGACG.

Points on this clone: The read falls 3 residues short of the CDR3 end, and the missing part is taken from the germline J gene. The chain has TRBV29-1 and TRBJ2-4, with 9 bases lining up with TRBD1. CDR3 length equals 13 residues. Germline V gene lookup returns CDR1 SQVTM and CDR2 ANQGSEA. The CDR3 loop reads CSVGRDRAEGQYF. Partial CDR3 DNA: TGCAGCGTTGGTCGGGACAGGGCAGAAGGT.

Note on this clone: Sequencing ends 3 residues short of the CDR3 end; the germline J gene provides the rest. The V call is TRBV5-4, the J call TRBJ2-5; 10 bases align to TRBD2. Germline V CDR1 and CDR2: SGHNT, YYREEE (reference sequence). The CDR3 sequence is 16 residues long. V lost 3 bases, J lost 2 bases, and 7 bases stayed unmatched. The CDR3 here is CASSSGLAANQETQYF. The covered CDR3 bases are TGTGCCAGCAGCTCAGGACTAGCGGCGAATCAAGAGACC. The full variable domain, rest sourced from reference TRBV5-4 and TRBJ2-5, is ETGVTQSPTHLIKTRGQQVTLRCSSQSGHNTVSWYQQALGQGPQFIFQYYREEENGRGNFPPRFSGLQFPNYSSELNVNALELDDSALYLCASSSGLAANQETQYFGPGTRLLVL.